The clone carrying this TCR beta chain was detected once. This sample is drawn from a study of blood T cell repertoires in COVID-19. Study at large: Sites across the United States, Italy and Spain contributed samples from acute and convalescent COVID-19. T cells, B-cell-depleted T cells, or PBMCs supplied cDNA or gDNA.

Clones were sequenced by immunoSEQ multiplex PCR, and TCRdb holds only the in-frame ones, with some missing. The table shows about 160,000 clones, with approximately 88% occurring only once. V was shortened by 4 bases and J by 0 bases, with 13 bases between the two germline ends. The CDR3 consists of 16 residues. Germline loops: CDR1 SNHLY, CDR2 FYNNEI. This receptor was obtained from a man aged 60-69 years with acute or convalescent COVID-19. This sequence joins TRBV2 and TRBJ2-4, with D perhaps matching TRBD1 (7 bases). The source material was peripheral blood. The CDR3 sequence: CASSGQGGLAKNIQYF. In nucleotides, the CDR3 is TGTGCCAGCAGTGGACAGGGAGGTTTAGCCAAAAACATTCAGTACTTC.